A selection of T cell receptor beta chains follows, all from one sample in a study of shared clonotypes between healthy human individuals. Some clones are missing from TCRdb's copy, which holds only in-frame ones; the method was immunoSEQ multiplex PCR. The profile covers roughly 2.6 million clones, with approximately 92% appearing a single time and around 0.14% taken by the ten largest. The sequenced sample was naive CD4+ T cells sorted from blood. The source of these receptors is a man younger than 35 in good health. CDR3s include the opening cysteine and the closing phenylalanine or tryptophan. D genes are given only for firm matches. Clone size appears in some rows only: once, few, many, or a class for an expanded clone.

j_gene: TRBJ1-2; v_gene: TRBV19; abundance: -; d_gene: -; CDR3nt: TGTGCCAGTAGTAGGGACGGAATTCGAGGCTACACCTTC; CDR3aa: CASSRDGIRGYTF
j_gene: TRBJ1-1; v_gene: TRBV5-4; abundance: -; d_gene: -; CDR3nt: TGTGCCAGCAGCTTCCCCGATCGGAACACTGAAGCTTTCTTT; CDR3aa: CASSFPDRNTEAFF
j_gene: TRBJ2-1; v_gene: TRBV5-6; abundance: -; d_gene: -; CDR3nt: TGTGCCAGCAGCACCCCTCAGGGTAGTGGCAACAATGAGCAGTTCTTC; CDR3aa: CASSTPQGSGNNEQFF
j_gene: TRBJ1-3; v_gene: TRBV5-1; abundance: -; d_gene: TRBD1; CDR3nt: TGCGCCAGCAGCTTGGAGGGGACAGGGCGTGACACCATATATTTT; CDR3aa: CASSLEGTGRDTIYF
j_gene: TRBJ2-7; v_gene: TRBV6-4; abundance: -; d_gene: -; CDR3nt: TGTGCCAGCAGTGTCGAGGCCACGGGATATTACGAGCAGTACTTC; CDR3aa: CASSVEATGYYEQYF
j_gene: TRBJ2-7; v_gene: TRBV5-4; abundance: -; d_gene: -; CDR3nt: TGTGCCAGCAGCTTAGGGGGGCTGAACTACGAGCAGTACTTC; CDR3aa: CASSLGGLNYEQYF
j_gene: TRBJ1-3; v_gene: TRBV6-5; abundance: -; d_gene: -; CDR3nt: TGTGCCAGCAGTTACGCAGTGAGCTCTGGAAACACCATATATTTT; CDR3aa: CASSYAVSSGNTIYF
j_gene: TRBJ2-7; v_gene: TRBV5-1; abundance: -; d_gene: TRBD1; CDR3nt: TGCGCCAGCAGCTTGGTCCCGGGACAGGCTAGCTCCTACGAGCAGTACTTC; CDR3aa: CASSLVPGQASSYEQYF
j_gene: TRBJ1-1; v_gene: TRBV5-5; abundance: -; d_gene: -; CDR3nt: TGTGCCAGCAGCTTGTACAGCCGGGACACTGAAGCTTTCTTT; CDR3aa: CASSLYSRDTEAFF
j_gene: TRBJ1-6; v_gene: TRBV5-1; abundance: -; d_gene: -; CDR3nt: TGCGCCAGCAGCTTGGGGCTGGACAATTCACCCCTCCACTTT; CDR3aa: CASSLGLDNSPLHF
j_gene: TRBJ2-2; v_gene: TRBV6-5; abundance: -; d_gene: -; CDR3nt: TGTGCCAGCAGTTACGGGGGACAACCCCATCCCGGGGAGCTGTTTTTT; CDR3aa: CASSYGGQPHPGELFF
j_gene: TRBJ2-7; v_gene: TRBV19; abundance: -; d_gene: TRBD1; CDR3nt: TGTGCCAGTAGTAGCCGGGACAGGGGGTCCCCCTACGAGCAGTACTTC; CDR3aa: CASSSRDRGSPYEQYF
j_gene: TRBJ1-2; v_gene: TRBV7-2; abundance: -; d_gene: -; CDR3nt: TGTGCCAGCAGCTTAAGCCCCCTGGCAGGGAAGAGTGGCTACACCTTC; CDR3aa: CASSLSPLAGKSGYTF
j_gene: TRBJ2-2; v_gene: TRBV6-1; abundance: -; d_gene: -; CDR3nt: TGTGCCAGCAGTGTTGGTTTTGGTCGAGTTTTCCGGGGGAGCACCGGGGAGCTGTTTTTT; CDR3aa: CASSVGFGRVFRGSTGELFF
j_gene: TRBJ2-3; v_gene: TRBV5-1; abundance: -; d_gene: TRBD2; CDR3nt: TGCGCCAGCAGCTTAGGTGGGAGGGCTGCAGATACGCAGTATTTT; CDR3aa: CASSLGGRAADTQYF
j_gene: TRBJ1-2; v_gene: TRBV2; abundance: -; d_gene: -; CDR3nt: TGTGCCAGCAGGGAGTTGCAGGGAAACTATGGCTACACCTTC; CDR3aa: CASRELQGNYGYTF
j_gene: TRBJ2-7; v_gene: TRBV10-3; abundance: -; d_gene: TRBD1; CDR3nt: TGTGCCGTCAGTGAGTCGACAGGGCCGGCCTACGAGCAGTACTTC; CDR3aa: CAVSESTGPAYEQYF
j_gene: TRBJ2-2; v_gene: TRBV5-1; abundance: -; d_gene: TRBD2; CDR3nt: TGCGCCAGCAGCTCCCTCGGGGAGACTAGCGGGAGAGGAAGCACCGGGGAGCTGTTTTTT; CDR3aa: CASSSLGETSGRGSTGELFF
j_gene: TRBJ2-7; v_gene: TRBV5-1; abundance: -; d_gene: TRBD2; CDR3nt: TGCGCCAGCAGCTTGACCAGCGGGGGTATCGAGAGCGAGCAGTACTTC; CDR3aa: CASSLTSGGIESEQYF
j_gene: TRBJ2-7; v_gene: TRBV21-1; abundance: -; d_gene: -; CDR3nt: TGTGCCACCCTGTCGGGGGCGCCGAATTTCGAGCAGTACTTC; CDR3aa: CATLSGAPNFEQYF
j_gene: TRBJ1-5; v_gene: TRBV18; abundance: -; d_gene: TRBD1; CDR3nt: TGTGCCAGCTCACCACCTGGGACAGGGAGCAATCAGCCCCAGCATTTT; CDR3aa: CASSPPGTGSNQPQHF
j_gene: TRBJ2-3; v_gene: TRBV28; abundance: once; d_gene: -; CDR3nt: TGTGCCAGCAGTTCAGGTGGGTCAGATACGCAGTATTTT; CDR3aa: CASSSGGSDTQYF
j_gene: TRBJ2-3; v_gene: TRBV5-1; abundance: -; d_gene: -; CDR3nt: TGCGCCAGCAGCCCGGGCGGGGTCACAGATACGCAGTATTTT; CDR3aa: CASSPGGVTDTQYF
j_gene: TRBJ1-5; v_gene: TRBV27; abundance: -; d_gene: TRBD1; CDR3nt: TGTGCCAGCAGGTCAGGGGGAAATCAGCCCCAGCATTTT; CDR3aa: CASRSGGNQPQHF
j_gene: TRBJ1-5; v_gene: TRBV5-4; abundance: -; d_gene: -; CDR3nt: TGTGCCAGCAGCTTGTTGGGCGACAATCAGCCCCAGCATTTT; CDR3aa: CASSLLGDNQPQHF
j_gene: TRBJ2-6; v_gene: TRBV7-9; abundance: -; d_gene: -; CDR3nt: TGTGCCAGCAGCTTAGTCGAGGGCTCTGGGGCCAACGTCCTGACTTTC; CDR3aa: CASSLVEGSGANVLTF
j_gene: TRBJ2-1; v_gene: TRBV15; abundance: once; d_gene: TRBD1; CDR3nt: TGTGCCACCAGCAGAGACCGACAGGGTAGGAATGAGCAGTTCTTC; CDR3aa: CATSRDRQGRNEQFF
j_gene: TRBJ1-1; v_gene: TRBV9; abundance: -; d_gene: TRBD1; CDR3nt: TGTGCCAGCAGCGTAAAAAGGGGGCAAGACACTGAAGCTTTCTTT; CDR3aa: CASSVKRGQDTEAFF
j_gene: TRBJ2-1; v_gene: TRBV10-3; abundance: -; d_gene: -; CDR3nt: TGTGCCATCAGTGATATGAGCTCCTACAATGAGCAGTTCTTC; CDR3aa: CAISDMSSYNEQFF
j_gene: TRBJ1-3; v_gene: TRBV9; abundance: -; d_gene: -; CDR3nt: TGTGCCAGCAGCGTAGCCGCAGGGGCCGGAAACACCATATATTTT; CDR3aa: CASSVAAGAGNTIYF
j_gene: TRBJ2-5; v_gene: TRBV5-1; abundance: -; d_gene: TRBD1; CDR3nt: TGCGCCAGCCGACAGGGGACCCAAGAGACCCAGTACTTC; CDR3aa: CASRQGTQETQYF
j_gene: TRBJ2-7; v_gene: TRBV9; abundance: -; d_gene: TRBD1; CDR3nt: TGTGCCAGCAGCGAGGGGGACAGGGGGCTATACGAGCAGTACTTC; CDR3aa: CASSEGDRGLYEQYF
j_gene: TRBJ1-1; v_gene: TRBV7-8; abundance: once; d_gene: -; CDR3nt: TGTGCCAGCAGCTTAGCGGCAGGGGTTGACACTGAAGCTTTCTTT; CDR3aa: CASSLAAGVDTEAFF
j_gene: TRBJ1-1; v_gene: TRBV19; abundance: -; d_gene: -; CDR3nt: TGTGCCAGTAGTATAGTTTGGGCCAACACTGAAGCTTTCTTT; CDR3aa: CASSIVWANTEAFF
j_gene: TRBJ1-2; v_gene: TRBV18; abundance: -; d_gene: -; CDR3nt: TGTGCCAGCTCACCTAGAGGGGATGGCTACACCTTC; CDR3aa: CASSPRGDGYTF
j_gene: TRBJ2-7; v_gene: TRBV6-5; abundance: few; d_gene: TRBD2; CDR3nt: TGTGCCAGCGTCGACTCTCCGGGGGGGCCGTACGAGCAGTACTTC; CDR3aa: CASVDSPGGPYEQYF
j_gene: TRBJ1-6; v_gene: TRBV30; abundance: -; d_gene: TRBD1; CDR3nt: TGTGCCTGGAGACTTCAGGGGGATTCACCCCTCCACTTT; CDR3aa: CAWRLQGDSPLHF
j_gene: TRBJ2-1; v_gene: TRBV2; abundance: -; d_gene: TRBD2; CDR3nt: TGTGCCAGCAGGGAAACCGGGACTAGCGGGTACAATGAGCAGTTCTTC; CDR3aa: CASRETGTSGYNEQFF
j_gene: TRBJ2-7; v_gene: TRBV4-3; abundance: -; d_gene: -; CDR3nt: TGCGCCAGCAGCCAAGATCTTGGCGGGGCCGTCTACGAGCAGTACTTC; CDR3aa: CASSQDLGGAVYEQYF
j_gene: TRBJ2-7; v_gene: TRBV30; abundance: -; d_gene: -; CDR3nt: TGTGCCTGGAGTGTACACGGGGACGAGCAGTACTTC; CDR3aa: CAWSVHGDEQYF
j_gene: TRBJ2-2; v_gene: TRBV7-9; abundance: -; d_gene: -; CDR3nt: TGTGCCAGCAGCTTAGTCACGGCGAACACCGGGGAGCTGTTTTTT; CDR3aa: CASSLVTANTGELFF
j_gene: TRBJ1-3; v_gene: TRBV7-6; abundance: -; d_gene: TRBD1; CDR3nt: TGTGCCAGCAGCTCCTGGGAAGTGCAGGGGGACACCATATATTTT; CDR3aa: CASSSWEVQGDTIYF
j_gene: TRBJ1-6; v_gene: TRBV25-1; abundance: few; d_gene: TRBD1; CDR3nt: TGTGCCAGCAGTTCTACAGGGGGCACGAATTCACCCCTCCACTTT; CDR3aa: CASSSTGGTNSPLHF
j_gene: TRBJ1-6; v_gene: TRBV18; abundance: -; d_gene: TRBD1; CDR3nt: TGTGCCAGCTCGCTTCAGGGGGCAGATTCACCCCTCCACTTT; CDR3aa: CASSLQGADSPLHF
j_gene: TRBJ2-7; v_gene: TRBV18; abundance: -; d_gene: -; CDR3nt: TGTGCCAGCTCATCCCAAGACCCCTACGAGCAGTACTTC; CDR3aa: CASSSQDPYEQYF